The sequence of this T cell receptor (beta chain) was determined in a study of a mutant IDH1 vaccine in newly diagnosed glioma. Study in general: Patients, over weeks 1, 3, 5, 7, 11, 15, 19 and 23, received a total of eight vaccinations. Before enrollment, the patients had been treated with radiotherapy alone, temozolomide alone, or both together. Most of them had received both.

Measured with immunoSEQ multiplex PCR; TCRdb has only the in-frame clones, and not every one. The sample lists some 130,000 clones, around three quarters occurring once. Notes on this clone: Antigen unknown.

Regarding time point: week 11, during vaccination. The vaccine gave 300 ug of a 20-mer mutant IDH1 peptide subcutaneously per dose. Germline-derived CDR1 and CDR2 are LGHNT and FRNRAP. Deletions cut 5 bases from V and 2 bases from J, with 7 bases between. The CDR3 has 13 residues. The sample was PBMCs, taken from a glioma patient whose treatment included an IDH1 peptide vaccine. This clonotype originated in a man in his forties with glioma. The chain links TRBV12-5 to TRBJ1-5; D is unresolved. CDR3 amino acids: CASGPGGNQPQHF. DNA of the CDR3: TGTGCTAGTGGTCCTGGAGGCAATCAGCCCCAGCATTTT.